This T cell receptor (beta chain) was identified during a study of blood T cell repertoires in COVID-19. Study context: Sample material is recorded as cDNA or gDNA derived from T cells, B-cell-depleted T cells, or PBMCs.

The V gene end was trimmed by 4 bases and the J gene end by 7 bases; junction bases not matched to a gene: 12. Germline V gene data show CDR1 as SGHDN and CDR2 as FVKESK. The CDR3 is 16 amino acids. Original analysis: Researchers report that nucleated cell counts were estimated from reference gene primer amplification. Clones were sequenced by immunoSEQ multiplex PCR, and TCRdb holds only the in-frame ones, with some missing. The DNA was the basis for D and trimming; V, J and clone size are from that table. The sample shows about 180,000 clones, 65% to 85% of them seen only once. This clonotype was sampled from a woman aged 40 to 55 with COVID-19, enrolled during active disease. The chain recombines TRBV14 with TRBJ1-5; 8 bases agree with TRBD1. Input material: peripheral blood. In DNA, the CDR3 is TGTGCCAGCAGCCGTCGGGACAGGTACCTTCAGCAGCCCCAGCATTTT. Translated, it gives CASSRRDRYLQQPQHF.